The 10 T cell receptor beta chains in this list originate from one sample, sequenced in a study of regulatory T cells in long-lasting Graves disease. Time point indicated: persistent/refractory GD, antithyroid drugs over 5 years with positive TRAb. RNA extracted from PBMCs served as the sequencing template. CDR3 regions were amplified by Arm-PCR using iRepertoire HTBI primers to build TCR beta libraries. TCRdb fed the multiplex PCR reads into MiXCR, producing one record per CDR3 protein. The table has some 450,000 distinct CDR3 sequences, around 24% seen once. This material consisted of peripheral blood mononuclear cells (PBMCs), taken when the disease was refractory, from a patient treated with antithyroid drugs. These receptors were collected from a female donor with Graves disease.

This clonotype was counted at least ten times. V usage is TRBV12-3 or TRBV12-4 and J usage is TRBJ2-2; D possibly uses TRBD1 or TRBD2 (6 bases each). The CDR3 has 14 residues. Trimming cost V 8 bases and J 7 bases, with 17 bases left between them. CDR3 region: CASARGATGGELFF. In nucleotides, the CDR3 is TGTGCCAGCGCTAGGGGGGCCACGGGCGGGGAGCTGTTTTTT.

Many counts were recorded for this clonotype. This chain connects TRBV5-1 to TRBJ2-7; D possibly corresponds to TRBD2 (6 bases). The germline V gene has CDR1 SGHRS and CDR2 YFSETQ. V lost 0 bases to trimming and J lost 2 bases, with 12 bases between them. This CDR3 has 15 amino acids. The CDR3 sequence is CASSLGGGDPYEQYF. The CDR3 DNA reads TGCGCCAGCAGCTTGGGTGGAGGGGACCCCTACGAGCAGTACTTC.

This chain uses TRBV2 with TRBJ2-5; 8 bases fit TRBD1. The CDR3 is 15 amino acids. The germline CDR1 and CDR2 sequences are SNHLY and FYNNEI. Germline trimming cut 6 bases from V and 1 base from J; bases unmatched to any gene: 7. Written as DNA, the CDR3 is TGTGCCAGCAGGAGGGACAGGCCAATCCAAGAGACCCAGTACTTC. Its protein product is CASRRDRPIQETQYF.

This clonotype turned up a few times. The genes are TRBV6-1 and TRBJ1-1; D is unclear. The CDR3 loop spans 16 amino acids. Germline lookup yields CDR1 MNHNS and CDR2 SASEGT. Trimming cost V 7 bases and J 1 base, with 19 bases left between them. The CDR3: CASNPNSMPGNTEAFF. The CDR3 nucleotides read TGTGCCAGCAACCCAAACTCGATGCCAGGGAACACTGAAGCTTTCTTT.

The chain links TRBV19 to TRBJ2-2, with D unresolved. The ends were cut back, 2 bases at V and 5 bases at J, with 6 bases in the middle. The germline V gene has CDR1 LNHDA and CDR2 SQIVND (reference sequence). The CDR3 length is 13 residues. The DNA of the CDR3 is TGTGCCAGTAGTATACAGGTTACCGGGGAGCTGTTTTTT. Its translation is CASSIQVTGELFF.

Only a few counts were recorded for this clonotype. The CDR3 DNA sequence: TGTGCCACCAGTGATGGAAGGTTTGGCAATCAGCCCCAGCATTTT. Protein: CATSDGRFGNQPQHF. This rearrangement joins TRBV24-1 to TRBJ1-5; D gene uncertain. V dropped 3 bases and J dropped 2 bases, with 10 bases sitting between them. Germline assignment: CDR1 KGHDR and CDR2 SFDVKD. This CDR3 is built from 15 residues.

The genes are TRBV6-1 and TRBJ2-7, with TRBD2 matching over 7 bases. CDR1 and CDR2 (germline): MNHNS, SASEGT. The CDR3 is made up of 13 amino acids. V trimming: 8 bases; J trimming: 3 bases; junction bases outside the gene matches: 7. Written as DNA, the CDR3 is TGTGCCAGCTGTGCGGGAGCCAACTACGAGCAGTACTTC. This translates into CASCAGANYEQYF.

This clonotype showed up just a few times. The V gene is TRBV19, the J gene TRBJ1-5, with 11 bases lining up with TRBD1. V trimming: 4 bases; J trimming: 5 bases; junction bases outside the gene matches: 7. The CDR3 totals 16 residues. The V gene's germline CDR1 is LNHDA and CDR2 SQIVND (reference sequence). CDR3 coding DNA: TGTGCCAGTAGTACAAAACGGACAGGGGGCTATCAGCCCCAGCATTTT. Protein: CASSTKRTGGYQPQHF.

This chain joins TRBV19 and TRBJ1-2, with 7 bases that match TRBD1. Germline V lookup: CDR1 LNHDA, CDR2 SQIVND (reference sequence). The CDR3 sequence is 14 residues long. J was trimmed by 5 bases and V by 10 bases; bases with no gene match: 13. The CDR3 is CATTRGTAYYGYTF. CDR3 sequence (DNA): TGTGCCACAACCCGGGGGACAGCTTATTATGGCTACACCTTC.

This clonotype was counted between two and nine times. This sequence joins TRBV7-2 and TRBJ1-5; no definite D call. The V end was cut by 3 bases, the J end by 5 bases, with 5 bases between. This CDR3 spans 12 amino acids. Looked up from germline, CDR1 is SGHTA and CDR2 is FQGNSA. As DNA, the CDR3 is TGTGCCAGCAGCTTCGCGCATCAGCCCCAGCATTTT. It translates to CASSFAHQPQHF.